The 26 T cell receptor beta chains below all came from one sample that was sequenced in a study of tumor-infiltrating lymphocytes in primary liver carcinoma. Total RNA (approximately 500 ng) served as template for TCR beta cDNA synthesis primed by a constant-region primer. Three nested multiplex PCR rounds, a slightly modified ARM-PCR, produced the libraries for TCR beta. Rounds one and two of PCR, each of roughly 10 cycles, were primed with TRBV1-TRBV30 forward primers and a C-beta reverse primer. TCRdb re-called the multiplex PCR reads through MiXCR, storing one row per CDR3 protein. The sample records fewer than 350,000 distinct CDR3 sequences, roughly two thirds being singletons. Researchers drew blood RNA from unsorted whole blood and extracted germline DNA as well. The sequencing input was peripheral blood. The receptors come from a man in his forties with primary liver carcinoma and hepatitis B virus infection.

On this clonotype itself: A read error is likely, as this CDR3 ends without the conserved phenylalanine or tryptophan. The gene calls are TRBV6-6 and TRBJ1-1; the match to TRBD1 covers 7 bases. This CDR3 contains 13 residues. CDR1 is MNHNY and CDR2 is SVGAGI in the germline V gene (reference sequence). The V segment lost 5 bases and the J segment 3 bases; nucleotides outside the gene matches: 3. The CDR3 coding sequence is TGTGCCAGCAGTAGGGACAGTCACACTGAAGCTTTCCTT. Its protein is CASSRDSHTEAFL.

For this clonotype: A much larger clone is a single base away; this may be a read error. This chain links TRBV4-2 with TRBJ2-1; D remains unclear. This CDR3 has 12 amino acids. V lost 0 bases and J 12 bases, leaving 9 bases between the germline ends. Germline values: CDR1 LGHNA, CDR2 YNFKEQ. CDR3 residues: CASSQDWLVQFF. The CDR3 nucleotides are TGTGCCAGCAGCCAAGATTGGCTAGTGCAGTTCTTC.

A note on this clonotype: The CDR3 carries no conserved terminal phenylalanine or tryptophan, so it likely arises from a read error. The V gene is TRBV29-1, the J gene TRBJ1-2, with unresolved D. The CDR3 is 14 residues long. Germline CDR1 is SQVTM and CDR2 is ANQGSEA. This CDR3 reads CGVELRGPDYGYTS. The CDR3 DNA is TGCGGCGTTGAGCTTCGCGGACCGGACTATGGCTACACCTCC.

Turning to this clonotype: Without the conserved terminal phenylalanine or tryptophan, this CDR3 likely stems from a read error. This chain links TRBV11-1 with TRBJ2-5; D may correspond to TRBD1 or TRBD2 (5 bases each). CDR3 size: 15 residues. Trimming pared 5 bases from V and 8 bases from J, leaving 21 bases between. Germline CDR1 reads SGHAT; CDR2 reads FQDESV (reference sequence). The CDR3 DNA sequence: TGTGCCAGCAGCCCGGATGGGGGAACTCAGGAAACCCAGTACTTA. Its protein is CASSPDGGTQETQYL.

As to this clonotype: A much more abundant neighbour one base away suggests this may be a read error. The rearrangement uses TRBV6-1 and TRBJ2-1, with 9 nucleotides matching TRBD1. The CDR3 has 15 amino acids. Germline V gene lookup returns CDR1 MNHNS and CDR2 SASEGT. The CDR3 reads CTSSADRGGYNEQFF. The CDR3, as DNA: TGTACCAGCAGTGCGGACAGGGGTGGCTACAATGAGCAGTTCTTC.

Comment on this clonotype: This may be a read error: a much more frequent sequence differs by one nucleotide. The rearrangement uses TRBV29-1 and TRBJ2-7; unclear D gene. The V and J ends lost 8 bases and 2 bases respectively, with 13 bases between them. The germline gives CDR1 SQVTM, CDR2 ANQGSEA. This CDR3 contains 12 residues. CDR3: CSTHESAYEQYF. As DNA, the CDR3 is TGCAGCACCCATGAATCCGCCTACGAGCAGTACTTC.

This clonotype was seen repeatedly, ten times or more. V usage is TRBV6-2 or TRBV6-3 and J usage is TRBJ2-1; D gene uncertain. Germline V gene sequence: CDR1 MNHEY, CDR2 SVGEGT. This CDR3 region has 13 residues. V lost 3 bases to trimming and J lost 3 bases, with 6 bases between them. CDR3 bases: TGTGCCAGCAGTTATGGGTTCTACAATGAGCAGTTCTTC. Translation: CASSYGFYNEQFF.

With respect to this clonotype: Sequence at one end of the junction differs from germline and may be a read error. The J gene is TRBJ1-2, the V gene TRBV6-1, with D maybe TRBD1 (6 bases). There are 13 residues in the CDR3. Germline CDR1 and CDR2: MNHNS and SASEGT. The CDR3 DNA reads TGTGCTAGCAGTACTGACAGGAACTGTGGCTACACCTTC. The encoded protein is CASSTDRNCGYTF.

Turning to this clonotype: A much larger clone lies one base from this, so it may be a read error. This chain joins TRBV6-2 or TRBV6-3 and TRBJ2-2; 9 bases agree with TRBD2. From germline, CDR1 is MNHEY and CDR2 SVGEGT. V was clipped by 6 bases and J by 0 bases; unmatched bases: 8. The CDR3 contains 17 residues. The chain's CDR3 is CASRWVAGDTNTGELFF. CDR3 DNA sequence: TGTGCCAGCAGATGGGTAGCGGGAGACACGAACACCGGGGAGCTGTTTTTT.

Turning to this clonotype: This may be a read error, as it is one base from a much larger clone. This chain joins TRBV6-5 and TRBJ1-2, with 8 bases that match TRBD1. V lost 0 bases to trimming and J lost 8 bases; unmatched junction nucleotides: 11. The CDR3 runs 16 residues. The germline V gene encodes CDR1 MNHEY and CDR2 SVGAGI. The CDR3: CASSYSTGVTQGGYTF. DNA for the CDR3: TGTGCCAGCAGTTACTCGACAGGGGTCACCCAGGGCGGCTACACCTTC.

Only a few counts were recorded for this clonotype. The CDR3 nucleotides are TGTGCCAGCAGGGCTAGGACGGCTAATCAGCCCCAGCATTTT. Translation gives CASRARTANQPQHF. The chain couples TRBV6-1 to TRBJ1-5; D is unclear. This CDR3 region has 14 residues. Germline V gene sequence: CDR1 MNHNS, CDR2 SASEGT. The V end lost 6 bases, the J end lost 4 bases, and 13 bases lay between the germline ends.

The gene calls are TRBV4-3 and TRBJ2-5, with 10 bases lining up with TRBD1. Germline V lookup: CDR1 LGHNA, CDR2 YSLEER. V lost 4 bases and J lost 5; bases outside the gene matches: 10. CDR3 length: 16 residues. CDR3 bases: TGCGCCAGCAGCCTAGAAGGGACAGGGGTAGTGGAGACCCAGTACTTC. It yields the protein CASSLEGTGVVETQYF.

In the case of this clonotype: A much bigger clone sits one base away, suggesting this may be a read error. The final CDR3 position lacks the conserved phenylalanine or tryptophan, pointing to a likely read error. The J gene is TRBJ1-5, the V gene TRBV6-1; D call uncertain. Trimming took off 0 bases at V and 7 bases at J, with 16 bases between the two ends. This CDR3 comprises 16 residues. CDR1 and CDR2 from the germline V gene are MNHNS and SASEGT. The CDR3 DNA sequence: TGTGCCAGCAGTGAAGCGCTAAGGACCGTTGGCCAGCCCCAGCATTAT. Protein: CASSEALRTVGQPQHY.

As regards this clonotype: Its ends do not fully match the called genes, so a read error is possible. The chain couples TRBV4-3 to TRBJ1-4, with D unclear. The CDR3 consists of 17 residues. Germline loops: CDR1 LGHNA, CDR2 YSLEER. CDR3 protein: CASSQVRSGSTNEKPFF. DNA of the CDR3: TGCGCCAGCAGCCAGGTCAGGTCGGGGTCAACTAATGAAAAACCGTTTTTT.

On this clonotype itself: At one boundary the junction diverges from the germline segment, which might be a read error. DNA of the CDR3: TGTACCAGCAATGAGAGACAAGGTTGGGTAGCCCAGCATTTT. This encodes CTSNERQGWVAQHF. The rearrangement links TRBV6-2 or TRBV6-3 to TRBJ1-5; D gene unclear. There are 14 residues in the CDR3. CDR1 and CDR2 (germline): MNHEY, SVGEGT.

This clonotype was counted between two and nine times. This may be a read error, as it is one base from a much larger clone. This sequence joins TRBV11-2 and TRBJ2-2; 7 nucleotides line up with TRBD1. The CDR3 runs 16 residues. The germline gives CDR1 SGHAT, CDR2 FQNNGV. In DNA, the CDR3 is TGTACCAGCAGCCCATGGACAGGTCGGGGAACCGGGGAGCTGTTTTTT. It encodes CTSSPWTGRGTGELFF.

About this clonotype: At one end, the junction sequence differs from germline, possibly due to a read error. The chain recombines TRBV6-5 with TRBJ1-4, with D maybe TRBD1 (6 bases). The germline V gene encodes CDR1 MNHEY and CDR2 SVGAGI. The CDR3 extends over 15 amino acids. The CDR3 DNA reads as TGTGTCAGCAGTTACTTGGGGGCCCCCAATGAAAAACTGTTTTTT. Translating gives CVSSYLGAPNEKLFF.

This clonotype was seen more than once but under ten times. The V gene is TRBV29-1, the J gene TRBJ2-3; 7 nucleotides match TRBD1. Trimming took 4 bases from V and 2 from J; bases not matched to a gene: 6. The germline V gene has CDR1 SQVTM and CDR2 ANQGSEA. The CDR3 length is 14 residues. CDR3 protein: CSVARDSNTDTQYF. The CDR3 region has the DNA TGCAGCGTTGCTAGGGACAGTAACACAGATACGCAGTATTTT.

The chain combines TRBV11-2 with TRBJ2-7, with 11 bases aligning to TRBD1. Per germline, CDR1 SGHAT and CDR2 FQNNGV. Trimming cost V 1 base and J 6 bases; bases outside gene matches: 5. The CDR3 length is 15 residues. CDR3 sequence (DNA): TGTGCCAGCAGCTTAGGGGACAGGGGGGTTAGCGAGCAGTACTTC. Translating it yields CASSLGDRGVSEQYF.

This clonotype showed up just a few times. The rearrangement joins TRBV28 to TRBJ2-1; no clear D gene. The CDR3 is made up of 12 amino acids. The V end was cut by 3 bases, the J end by 6 bases, with 6 bases between. Germline CDR1 MDHEN, CDR2 SYDVKM. This CDR3 is CASSLTPNEQFF. The CDR3 nucleotides are TGTGCCAGCAGTTTGACACCCAATGAGCAGTTCTTC.

The chain carries TRBV7-8 and TRBJ2-5; weak D call: TRBD2 (6 bases). The CDR3 is made up of 14 amino acids. Germline V gene data show CDR1 as SGHVS and CDR2 as FQNEAQ. V lost 5 bases and J lost 7, with 17 bases in between. In DNA form, the CDR3 reads TGTGCCAGCAGCCCCCACTCAAGGGGAGGGACCCAGTACTTC. Its protein product is CASSPHSRGGTQYF.

The chain uses TRBV29-1 and TRBJ1-3; D unresolved. V was pared by 4 bases and J by 0 bases, with 13 bases between. CDR1 and CDR2 from the germline V gene are SQVTM and ANQGSEA. The CDR3 has 15 amino acids. CDR3 residues: CSVGYGTHSGNTIYF. Written as DNA, the CDR3 is TGCAGCGTTGGTTATGGCACCCACTCTGGAAACACCATATATTTT.

Notes on this clonotype: Given the absence of the conserved phenylalanine or tryptophan at the CDR3 end, a read error is likely. The gene calls are TRBV6-1 and TRBJ1-1; unclear D gene. Per germline, CDR1 MNHNS and CDR2 SASEGT. V was clipped by 1 base and J by 4 bases, with 7 bases between them. This CDR3 has 13 residues. Here the CDR3 reads CASSEVSSTEAFS. The CDR3 DNA is TGTGCCAGCAGTGAAGTGTCCAGCACTGAAGCTTTCTCT.

Turning to this clonotype: A much bigger clone sits one base away, suggesting this may be a read error. This chain joins TRBV4-3 and TRBJ2-3; D uncertain. The CDR3 consists of 17 residues. The V gene's germline CDR1 is LGHNA and CDR2 YSLEER. In DNA, the CDR3 is TGCGCCAGCAGCCAACCTTCCGGAGACCAAGACACAGAAACGCAGTATTTT. Translation: CASSQPSGDQDTETQYF.

CDR3 in amino acids: CASTPTRTANTEAFF. In DNA form, the CDR3 reads TGTGCCAGCACCCCGACCCGGACAGCTAACACTGAAGCTTTCTTT. This rearrangement joins TRBV6-1 to TRBJ1-1; a possible D gene is TRBD1 (6 bases). This CDR3 comprises 15 residues. With 7 bases removed from V and 2 bases from J, the gap between germline ends came to 17 bases. Per the germline V gene, CDR1 is MNHNS and CDR2 is SASEGT.

The chain carries TRBV14 and TRBJ1-1; D gene unclear. The CDR3 consists of 14 residues. CDR1 and CDR2 from the germline V gene are SGHDN and FVKESK. Trimming stripped 1 base from V and 9 bases from J, with 15 bases between. CDR3 nucleotide sequence: TGTGCCAGCAGCCAAGGATTGGCACTGCGAAAAGCTTTCTTT. This sequence encodes CASSQGLALRKAFF.